This TCR beta chain was captured by sequencing in a study of cytomegalovirus exposure and HLA in healthy donors. 60 Vbeta and 13 Jbeta primers were used in PCR. Clones were sequenced by immunoSEQ multiplex PCR, and TCRdb holds only the in-frame ones, with some missing. Of around 25,000 clones in the sample, 75% to 85% were seen once. Study findings and constraints: Most TCR sequences were uncommon, yet certain public TCRs appeared in many donors.

Between the trimmed V and J ends, which lost 0 bases and 6 bases, there was a span of 14 bases. CDR3 length: 15 amino acids. Germline CDR1 is MNHEY and CDR2 is SVGAGI. As regards this clone: Its antigen is as yet unknown.

Material: PBMCs. This receptor was identified in a male donor in good health and CMV-seronegative. The rearrangement uses TRBV6-5 and TRBJ1-2; D is unresolved. The chain's CDR3 is CASSYSVRGWNGYTF. CDR3 DNA: TGTGCCAGCAGTTACTCAGTCCGAGGGTGGAATGGCTACACCTTC.